This T cell receptor (beta chain) was sequenced for a study of T-cell reconstitution after alpha-beta-depleted transplantation in children. Between the trimmed V and J ends, which lost 4 bases and 2 bases, there was a span of 11 bases. The CDR3 has 14 amino acids. The V gene's germline CDR1 is SGHTA and CDR2 FQGNSA. Preparation of the TCRbeta library was carried out with unique molecular identifiers. TCRdb used MiXCR to reprocess the PCR reads, holding one entry per CDR3 protein. Of around 380,000 distinct CDR3 sequences in the sample, 11% were seen once. V usage is TRBV7-2 and J usage is TRBJ1-2; D is ambiguous. This TCR derives from a human donor who donated a stem cell graft to a child with acute myeloid leukemia. Specimen: PBMCs from the stem cell graft donor, collected from the stem cell graft. The DNA for the CDR3 is TGTGCCAGCAGCTCCGGACTTTTGAACTATGGCTACACCTTC. This codes for CASSSGLLNYGYTF. The whole variable domain, filled in from reference TRBV7-2 and TRBJ1-2, reads GAGVSQSPSNKVTEKGKDVELRCDPISGHTALYWYRQSLGQGLEFLIYFQGNSAPDKSGLPSDRFSAERTGGSVSTLTIQRTQQEDSAVYLCASSSGLLNYGYTFGSGTRLTVV.